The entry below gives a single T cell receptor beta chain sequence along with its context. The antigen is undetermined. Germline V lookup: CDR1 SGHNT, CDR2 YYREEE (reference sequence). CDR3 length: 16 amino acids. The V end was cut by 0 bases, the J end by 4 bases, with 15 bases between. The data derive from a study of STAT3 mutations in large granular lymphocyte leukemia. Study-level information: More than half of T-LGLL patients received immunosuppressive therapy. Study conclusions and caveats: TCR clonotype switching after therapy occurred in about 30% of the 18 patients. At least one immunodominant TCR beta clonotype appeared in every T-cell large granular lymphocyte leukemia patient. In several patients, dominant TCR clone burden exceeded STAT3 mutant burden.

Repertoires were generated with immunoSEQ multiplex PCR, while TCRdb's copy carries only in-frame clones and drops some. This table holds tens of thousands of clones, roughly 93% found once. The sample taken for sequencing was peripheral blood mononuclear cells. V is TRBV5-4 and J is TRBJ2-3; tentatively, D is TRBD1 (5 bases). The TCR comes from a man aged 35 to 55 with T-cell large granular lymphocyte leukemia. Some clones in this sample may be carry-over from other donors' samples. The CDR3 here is CASSLGARDSSDTQYF. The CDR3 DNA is TGTGCCAGCAGCTTGGGCGCACGAGACAGCTCAGATACGCAGTATTTT.